One and the same sample provided the 2 T cell receptor beta chains below, sequenced in a study of blood T cell repertoires in COVID-19. Assay: immunoSEQ multiplex PCR; the TCRdb copy retains only in-frame clones and omits some. The data show tens of thousands of clones, with almost 85% seen just once and 8.2% held by the top ten. Sequences were obtained from peripheral blood. These TCRs come from an elderly woman with acute or convalescent COVID-19.

V gene TRBV21-1 combines with J gene TRBJ2-2; the table's D call of TRBD2 was not tested on the DNA. TRBV21-1 is termed a pseudogene. The CDR3 length is 19 residues. CDR3 coding DNA: TGTGCCAGCACCACCCCGCCGACTAGCGGGAGAGGGGGCACCGGGGAGCTGTTTTTT. This sequence encodes CASTTPPTSGRGGTGELFF.

The chain links TRBV4-2 to TRBJ2-2; 14 positions match TRBD2. The V gene's germline CDR1 is LGHNA and CDR2 YNFKEQ. With V trimmed by 4 bases and J by 1 base, 5 bases remained unmatched. The CDR3 has 18 amino acids. The chain's CDR3 is CASSPGTSGGLNTGELFF. DNA for the CDR3: TGTGCCAGCAGCCCGGGGACTAGCGGGGGCCTGAACACCGGGGAGCTGTTTTTT.